Below, 20 T cell receptor beta chains from the same sample are listed, as sequenced in a study of tumor and adjacent non-tumor tissue in lung cancer. The template was RNA from unsorted bulk tissue. More than 3 cm separated this lung sample from the edge of the tumor. Three rounds of nested PCR, following a modified ARM-PCR protocol, produced the TCRbeta library. Via MiXCR, TCRdb re-called the multiplex PCR reads, giving one row per CDR3 protein. Of 85,000 or so distinct CDR3 sequences listed, 65% to 80% are singletons. Source material: distant non-tumor lung tissue. Receptors originate from a woman aged 45-65 years with non-small cell lung cancer.

This clonotype was seen a handful of times. The chain links TRBV7-9 to TRBJ2-2, with D uncertain. CDR3 length equals 16 residues. V gave up 11 bases and J gave up 1 base, with 20 bases separating them. CDR1 and CDR2 from the germline V gene are SEHNR and FQNEAQ (reference sequence). In DNA form, the CDR3 reads TGTGCCCCCTCCCACGCGTCCTTAGGGAACACCGGGGAGCTGTTTTTT. This translates into CAPSHASLGNTGELFF.

Details on this clonotype: Compared with germline, one end of the junction differs, possibly owing to a read error. The chain carries TRBV20-1 and TRBJ2-7, with 13 bases aligning to TRBD2. Germline V gives CDR1 DFQATT, CDR2 SNEGSKA (reference sequence). The length of the CDR3 is 14 residues. The CDR3 DNA follows: TGCAGTTGGGGACTAGCGGGACACTCCTACGAGCAGTGCTTC. It is translated as CSWGLAGHSYEQCF.

On this clonotype: In this CDR3 the conserved last residue, phenylalanine or tryptophan, is missing, so a read error is likely. The DNA is omitted, as the CDR3 cannot be located on it reliably, and the CDR3 follows TCRdb's listing. V and J are TRBV6-2 or TRBV6-3 and TRBJ1-1; the D call TRBD1 from the table was never checked on the DNA. CDR1 and CDR2 (germline): MNHEY, SVGEGT. Termini included, the CDR3 measures 14 amino acids. The CDR3: CASSRGTGGIEVFI.

On this clonotype itself: A much bigger clone sits one base away, suggesting this may be a read error. The chain has TRBV11-2 and TRBJ2-2; no firm D call. CDR1 and CDR2 (germline): SGHAT, FQNNGV. The V and J ends lost 5 bases and 7 bases respectively, with 11 bases between them. This CDR3 contains 13 residues. The CDR3 bases are TGTGCCAGCAGCAAGGACCCAAACGGGGAGCTGTTTTTT. Amino acid sequence: CASSKDPNGELFF.

On this clonotype: This CDR3 fails to terminate in the conserved phenylalanine or tryptophan, so it likely reflects a read error. Because the CDR3's place on the DNA is in doubt, the DNA is left out and the CDR3 is given as listed by TCRdb. The V call is TRBV12-3 or TRBV12-4, the J call TRBJ1-5; TRBD1 is taken as the D call from the table, unchecked against the DNA. Including both end residues, the CDR3 is 12 amino acids long. CDR3: CASSPGQATQHI.

The V gene is TRBV28, the J gene TRBJ2-1; 14 nucleotides align to TRBD2. Per germline, CDR1 MDHEN and CDR2 SYDVKM. The CDR3 has 15 amino acids. The ends lost 9 bases at V and 6 bases at J; junction bases unmatched: 7. The CDR3 sequence is CASTLGTSGSNEQFF. The CDR3, as DNA: TGTGCCAGTACTTTAGGGACTAGCGGGAGCAATGAGCAGTTCTTC.

As to this clonotype: At one end, the junction sequence differs from germline, possibly due to a read error. The J gene is TRBJ2-1, the V gene TRBV11-2; D is undetermined. This CDR3 contains 12 residues. The germline V gene has CDR1 SGHAT and CDR2 FQNNGV. The CDR3 DNA is TGTGTCAGCAGTCTAAACGAAGATGAGCAGTTCTTC. Residues: CVSSLNEDEQFF.

This chain uses TRBV2 with TRBJ2-5, with a tentative D call TRBD1 (6 bases). The V end was cut by 3 bases, the J end by 4 bases, with 12 bases between. The V gene's germline CDR1 is SNHLY and CDR2 FYNNEI. The CDR3 contains 14 residues. CDR3 region: CASSDRGGAETQYF. The CDR3 DNA reads as TGTGCCAGCAGTGACAGGGGCGGAGCAGAGACCCAGTACTTC.

This clonotype was seen at least ten times. This rearrangement joins TRBV20-1 to TRBJ2-1; 7 nucleotides line up with TRBD2. V was clipped by 3 bases and J by 3 bases; unmatched bases: 5. The CDR3 sequence is 14 residues long. Per germline, CDR1 DFQATT and CDR2 SNEGSKA (reference sequence). The CDR3 region is CSARSSGDYNEQFF. The CDR3 region has the DNA TGCAGTGCTAGGTCAAGCGGGGACTACAATGAGCAGTTCTTC.

The rearrangement uses TRBV24-1 and TRBJ2-6, with D unclear. The CDR3 loop spans 17 amino acids. Trimming took off 0 bases at V and 3 bases at J, with 11 bases between the two ends. Germline CDR1 is KGHDR and CDR2 is SFDVKD. This CDR3 is CATSDLGVGSGANVLTF. The CDR3 DNA reads TGTGCCACCAGTGATTTGGGGGTTGGCAGTGGGGCCAACGTCCTGACTTTC.

Regarding this clonotype: Compared with germline, one end of the junction differs, possibly owing to a read error. The rearrangement uses TRBV12-3 or TRBV12-4 and TRBJ2-1; D tentatively fits TRBD1 or TRBD2 (5 bases each). There are 15 residues in the CDR3. This chain's CDR3 is CASSSPGRGSDVQFF. In DNA form, the CDR3 reads TGTGCCAGTAGTTCCCCGGGACGGGGATCTGATGTGCAGTTCTTC.

This clonotype has just a few counts. The junction differs from germline at one of its ends, possibly a read error. The V gene is TRBV5-6, the J gene TRBJ2-7, with 9 bases identical to TRBD1. The germline V gene encodes CDR1 SGHDT and CDR2 YYEEEE. The length of the CDR3 is 16 residues. CDR3 residues: CDSSLWDGTGTYEQYF. CDR3 DNA sequence: TGTGACAGCAGTCTCTGGGACGGGACAGGGACATACGAGCAGTACTTC. Using reference TRBV5-6 and TRBJ2-7 for the parts outside the CDR3, the full variable domain is DAGVTQSPTHLIKTRGQQVTLRCSPKSGHDTVSWYQQALGQGPQFIFQYYEEEERQRGNFPDRFSGHQFPNYSSELNVNALLLGDSALYLCDSSLWDGTGTYEQYFGPGTRLTVT.

The V call is TRBV29-1, the J call TRBJ2-5; tentatively, D is TRBD2 (5 bases). The CDR3 spans 16 residues. CDR1 is SQVTM and CDR2 is ANQGSEA in the germline V gene. V was trimmed by 5 bases and J by 4 bases, leaving 23 bases between them. The CDR3 bases are TGCAGCGTTAAAGGAGGTGGAGTGTCCCGAGGAGAGACCCAGTACTTC. Amino acids: CSVKGGGVSRGETQYF.

The chain couples TRBV4-2 to TRBJ1-1; tentative D call: TRBD1 (5 bases). Trimming left V 6 bases short and J 3 bases short, with 14 bases between. Per the germline V gene, CDR1 is LGHNA and CDR2 is YNFKEQ. The length of the CDR3 is 14 residues. The CDR3 bases are TGTGCCAGCAGGCAACTTCAGGGTGACACTGAAGCTTTCTTT. Amino acid sequence: CASRQLQGDTEAFF.

The genes are TRBV20-1 and TRBJ2-1; D gene uncertain. With 0 bases removed from V and 3 bases from J, the gap between germline ends came to 9 bases. The germline gives CDR1 DFQATT, CDR2 SNEGSKA (reference sequence). There are 14 residues in the CDR3. In DNA, the CDR3 is TGCAGTGCTAGAGATTGGCAGAGCTACAATGAGCAGTTCTTC. It specifies CSARDWQSYNEQFF.

This clonotype has at least ten counts. The chain couples TRBV5-1 to TRBJ2-1; D could derive from TRBD1 or TRBD2 (5 bases each). The CDR3 contains 15 residues. In germline, CDR1 is SGHRS, CDR2 YFSETQ. Trimming removed 0 bases from V and 5 bases from J, with 12 bases in between. CDR3 amino acids: CASSLGRGTDNEQFF. In DNA form, the CDR3 reads TGCGCCAGCAGCTTGGGTCGGGGCACCGACAATGAGCAGTTCTTC.

Only one count was recorded for this clonotype. The junction differs from germline at one of its ends, possibly a read error. This CDR3 is CTSSSGTGGTDMQYF. The CDR3 DNA reads TGTACCAGTAGCTCCGGGACAGGGGGTACAGATATGCAGTATTTT. This chain links TRBV6-4 with TRBJ2-3; TRBD1 agrees at 11 bases. CDR3 size: 15 residues. Germline CDR1 MRHNA, CDR2 SNTAGT.

In regard to this clonotype: One end of the junction is discordant with germline, which a read error may explain. The CDR3 bases are TGTCCCAGCAGCTTGGTGGGTAGCGGGAGAAGTACCGGGGAGCTGTTTTTT. Protein sequence: CPSSLVGSGRSTGELFF. The V call is TRBV5-6, the J call TRBJ2-2; 9 positions agree with TRBD2. CDR3 length: 17 amino acids. CDR1 is SGHDT and CDR2 is YYEEEE in the germline V gene.

In regard to this clonotype: The junction departs from the called germline gene at one end, perhaps through a read error. The chain is built from TRBV7-2 and TRBJ2-2; D uncertain. This CDR3 is built from 16 residues. Germline V gene lookup returns CDR1 SGHTA and CDR2 FQGNSA. CDR3 protein: CNSSLSPALNTGELFF. The CDR3 DNA reads as TGTAACAGCAGCTTAAGTCCCGCCCTAAACACCGGGGAGCTGTTTTTT.

As concerns this clonotype: Germline and junction disagree at one end, which may indicate a read error. The rearrangement uses TRBV12-3 or TRBV12-4 and TRBJ2-7; D is perhaps TRBD1 or TRBD2 (5 bases each). This CDR3 is built from 16 residues. The CDR3 coding sequence is TGTGACAGCAGTTTAGTTAACCGGGACGGGGCCTACGAGCATTACTTC. Protein sequence: CDSSLVNRDGAYEHYF.